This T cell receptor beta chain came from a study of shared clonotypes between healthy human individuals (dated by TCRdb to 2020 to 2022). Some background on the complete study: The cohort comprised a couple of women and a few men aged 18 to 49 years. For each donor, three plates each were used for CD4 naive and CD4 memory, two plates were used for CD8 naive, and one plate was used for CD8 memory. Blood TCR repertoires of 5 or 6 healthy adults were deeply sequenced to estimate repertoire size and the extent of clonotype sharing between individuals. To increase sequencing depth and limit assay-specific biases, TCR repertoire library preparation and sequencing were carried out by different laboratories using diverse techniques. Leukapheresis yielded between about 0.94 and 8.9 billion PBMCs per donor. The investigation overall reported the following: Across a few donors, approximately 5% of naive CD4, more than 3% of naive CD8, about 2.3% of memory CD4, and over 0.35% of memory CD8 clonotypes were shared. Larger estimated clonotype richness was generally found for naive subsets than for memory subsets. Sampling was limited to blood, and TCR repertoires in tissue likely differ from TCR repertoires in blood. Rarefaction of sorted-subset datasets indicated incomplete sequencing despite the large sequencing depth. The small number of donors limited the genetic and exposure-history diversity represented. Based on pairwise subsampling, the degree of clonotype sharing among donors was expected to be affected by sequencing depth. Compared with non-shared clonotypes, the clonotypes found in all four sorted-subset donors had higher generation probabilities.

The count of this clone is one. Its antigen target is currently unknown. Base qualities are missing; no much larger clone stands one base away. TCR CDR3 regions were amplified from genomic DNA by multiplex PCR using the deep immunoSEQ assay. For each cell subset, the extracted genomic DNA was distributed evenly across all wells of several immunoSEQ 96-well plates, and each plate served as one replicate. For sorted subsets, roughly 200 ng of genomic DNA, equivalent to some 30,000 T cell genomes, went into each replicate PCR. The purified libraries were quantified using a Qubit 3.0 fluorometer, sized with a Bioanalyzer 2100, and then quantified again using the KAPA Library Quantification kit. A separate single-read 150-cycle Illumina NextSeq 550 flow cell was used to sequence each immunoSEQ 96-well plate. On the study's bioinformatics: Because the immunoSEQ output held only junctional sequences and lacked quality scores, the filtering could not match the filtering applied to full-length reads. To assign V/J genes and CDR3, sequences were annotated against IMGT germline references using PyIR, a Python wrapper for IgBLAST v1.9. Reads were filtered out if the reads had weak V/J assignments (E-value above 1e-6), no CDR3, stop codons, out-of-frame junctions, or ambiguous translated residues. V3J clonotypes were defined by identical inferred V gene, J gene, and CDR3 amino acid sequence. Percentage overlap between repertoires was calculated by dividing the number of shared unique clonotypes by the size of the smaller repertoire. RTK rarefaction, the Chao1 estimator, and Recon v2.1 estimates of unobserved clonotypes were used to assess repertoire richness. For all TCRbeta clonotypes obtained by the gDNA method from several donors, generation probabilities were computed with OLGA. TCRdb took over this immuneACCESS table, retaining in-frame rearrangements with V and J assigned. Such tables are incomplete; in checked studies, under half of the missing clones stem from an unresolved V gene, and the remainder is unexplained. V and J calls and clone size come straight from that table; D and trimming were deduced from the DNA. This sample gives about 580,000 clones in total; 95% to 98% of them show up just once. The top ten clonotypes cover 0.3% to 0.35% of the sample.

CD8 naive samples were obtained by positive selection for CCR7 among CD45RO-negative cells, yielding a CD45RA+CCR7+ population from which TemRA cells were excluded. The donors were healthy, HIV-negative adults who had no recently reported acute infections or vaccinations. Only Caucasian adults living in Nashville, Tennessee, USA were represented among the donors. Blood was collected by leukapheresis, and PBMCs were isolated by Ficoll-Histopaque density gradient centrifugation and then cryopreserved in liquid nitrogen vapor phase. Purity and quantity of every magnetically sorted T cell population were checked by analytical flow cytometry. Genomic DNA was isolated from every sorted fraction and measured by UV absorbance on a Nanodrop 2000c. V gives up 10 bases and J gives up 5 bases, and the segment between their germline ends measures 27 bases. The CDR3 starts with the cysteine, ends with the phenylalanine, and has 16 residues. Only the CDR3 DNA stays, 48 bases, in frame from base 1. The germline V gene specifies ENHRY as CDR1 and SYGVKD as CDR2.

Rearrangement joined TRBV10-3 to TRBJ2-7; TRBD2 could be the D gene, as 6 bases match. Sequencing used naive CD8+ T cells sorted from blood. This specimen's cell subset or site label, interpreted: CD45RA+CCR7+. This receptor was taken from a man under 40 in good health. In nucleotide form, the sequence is TGTGCCAGCCGGGACTCCGTCCCCCCTTCGGGCGACGAGCAGTACTTC. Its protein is CASRDSVPPSGDEQYF.